The clone carrying this T cell receptor (beta chain) has just a few counts. The antigen is undetermined. The data derive from a study of T-cell memory formation after mild COVID-19. For the study at large: TCR clusters were mostly donor specific. General observations from the study: Pre-infection memory contained some responding clones, which suggested that cross-reactive memory had joined. Second-wave clones reaching peak frequency on day 37 lacked confirmed SARS-CoV-2 specificity.

CDR3 size: 16 residues. Trimming took 0 bases from V and 2 from J, leaving 14 bases between them. Per the germline V gene, CDR1 is MGHRA and CDR2 is YSYEKL. cDNA libraries for TCR alpha and TCR beta, carrying sample barcodes and UMIs, came from 5'RACE with constant-segment primers. TCRdb reprocessed the 5' RACE reads via MiXCR and lists one record per CDR3 protein. The repertoire consists of 120,000 or so distinct CDR3 sequences, with around 15% occurring once and the leading ten covering approximately 4.7%. The receptor was isolated from a man aged 18 to 30 who had mild COVID-19 (a few samples of this study predate the infection). Cell type and time point are not known. The V call is TRBV4-1, the J call TRBJ2-7; D may correspond to TRBD1 or TRBD2 (6 bases each). The sequenced sample was PBMCs or a T cell subset sorted from them (not recorded which). In DNA form, the CDR3 reads TGCGCCAGCAGCCAAGAAAGAGGGGGGTTCCCCTACGAGCAGTACTTC. The encoded protein is CASSQERGGFPYEQYF.